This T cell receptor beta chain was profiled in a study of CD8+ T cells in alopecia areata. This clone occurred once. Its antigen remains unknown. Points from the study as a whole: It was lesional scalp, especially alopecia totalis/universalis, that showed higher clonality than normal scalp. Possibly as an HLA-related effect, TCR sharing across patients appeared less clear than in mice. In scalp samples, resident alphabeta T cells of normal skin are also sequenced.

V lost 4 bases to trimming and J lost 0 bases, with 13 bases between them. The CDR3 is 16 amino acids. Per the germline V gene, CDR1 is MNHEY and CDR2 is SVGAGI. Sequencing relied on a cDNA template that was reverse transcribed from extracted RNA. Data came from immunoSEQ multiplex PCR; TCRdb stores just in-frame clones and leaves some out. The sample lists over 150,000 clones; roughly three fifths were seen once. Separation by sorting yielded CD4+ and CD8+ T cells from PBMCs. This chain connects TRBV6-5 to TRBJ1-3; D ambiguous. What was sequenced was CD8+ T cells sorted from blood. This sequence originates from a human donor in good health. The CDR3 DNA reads TGTGCCAGCAGTTTGTCCCCCACGTTCTCTGGAAACACCATATATTTT. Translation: CASSLSPTFSGNTIYF.